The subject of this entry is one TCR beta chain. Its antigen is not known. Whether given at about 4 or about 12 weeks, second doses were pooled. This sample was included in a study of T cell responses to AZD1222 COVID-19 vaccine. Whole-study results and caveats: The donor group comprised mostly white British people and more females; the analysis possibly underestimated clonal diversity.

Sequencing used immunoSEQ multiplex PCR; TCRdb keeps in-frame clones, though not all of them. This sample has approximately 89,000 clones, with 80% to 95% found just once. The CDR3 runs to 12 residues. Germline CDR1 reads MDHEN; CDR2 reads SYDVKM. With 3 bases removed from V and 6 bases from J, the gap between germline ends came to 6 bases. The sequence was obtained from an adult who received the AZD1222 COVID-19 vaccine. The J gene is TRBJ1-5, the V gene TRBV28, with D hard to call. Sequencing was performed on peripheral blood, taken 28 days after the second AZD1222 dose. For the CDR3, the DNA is TGTGCCAGCAGTTTGGCAGCTCAGCCCCAGCATTTT. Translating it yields CASSLAAQPQHF.